What follows are 7 T cell receptor beta chains derived from one specimen sequenced in a study of cytomegalovirus exposure and HLA in healthy donors. Primers: 60 Vbeta forward and 13 Jbeta reverse. Libraries were prepared by immunoSEQ multiplex PCR; TCRdb keeps only in-frame clonotypes and omits some of them. This table holds approximately 130,000 clones. Sequenced input: PBMCs. The receptor set was obtained from a woman aged 60-75 years in good health and CMV-seronegative.

This chain uses TRBV7-8 with TRBJ1-5, with TRBD1 matching over 7 bases. Germline lookup yields CDR1 SGHVS and CDR2 FQNEAQ. The CDR3 spans 16 residues. J gave up 0 bases and V 4 bases, and 6 bases lay outside the gene matches. CDR3 in amino acids: CASSSLGQVSNQPQHF. CDR3 coding DNA: TGTGCCAGCAGCTCCCTCGGACAGGTTAGCAATCAGCCCCAGCATTTT.

The chain links TRBV6-5 to TRBJ1-1; D is undetermined. Per germline, CDR1 MNHEY and CDR2 SVGAGI. CDR3 length: 15 amino acids. V gave up 2 bases and J gave up 1 base, with 11 bases separating them. CDR3 DNA sequence: TGTGCCAGCAGTTACGACGGGAAGGGGAACACTGAAGCTTTCTTT. It yields the protein CASSYDGKGNTEAFF.

This chain joins TRBV5-1 and TRBJ1-1, with 7 nucleotides matching TRBD1. V lost 0 bases to trimming and J lost 3 bases; unmatched junction nucleotides: 2. Looked up from germline, CDR1 is SGHRS and CDR2 is YFSETQ. This CDR3 is 14 amino acids long. The CDR3 region has the DNA TGCGCCAGCAGCTTGGAGGGGACAGACACTGAAGCTTTCTTT. This codes for CASSLEGTDTEAFF. Full variable domain (missing parts from reference TRBV5-1 and TRBJ1-1): KAGVTQTPRYLIKTRGQQVTLSCSPISGHRSVSWYQQTPGQGLQFLFEYFSETQRNKGNFPGRFSGRQFSNSRSEMNVSTLELGDSALYLCASSLEGTDTEAFFGQGTRLTVV.

CDR3 nucleotides: TGCGCCAGCAGCTTGGGAGAAGAATACGAGCAGTACTTC. Residues: CASSLGEEYEQYF. The J gene is TRBJ2-7, the V gene TRBV5-1; D is unclear. CDR3 length equals 13 residues. V dropped 0 bases and J dropped 4 bases, with 8 bases sitting between them. Per germline, CDR1 SGHRS and CDR2 YFSETQ. The variable domain in full, with the rest retrieved from reference TRBV5-1 and TRBJ2-7, is KAGVTQTPRYLIKTRGQQVTLSCSPISGHRSVSWYQQTPGQGLQFLFEYFSETQRNKGNFPGRFSGRQFSNSRSEMNVSTLELGDSALYLCASSLGEEYEQYFGPGTRLTVT.

CDR3 DNA: TGCGCCAGCAGCTTGCAGGGACTAGCGGGAGGAAATGAGCAGTTCTTC. Its protein is CASSLQGLAGGNEQFF. The chain is built from TRBV5-1 and TRBJ2-1; 15 positions agree with TRBD2. CDR1 SGHRS and CDR2 YFSETQ come from the germline V gene. The CDR3 loop spans 16 amino acids. Unmatched junction bases numbered 3, after V lost 1 base and J lost 7 bases.

The chain has TRBV7-8 and TRBJ2-3; 8 positions agree with TRBD2. Germline CDR1 and CDR2: SGHVS and FQNEAQ. Trimming removed 5 bases from V and 0 bases from J; junction bases left unmatched: 7. The CDR3 has 16 amino acids. The CDR3 DNA reads TGTGCCAGCAGCCAGGCGGGCGGGGGGAGCACAGATACGCAGTATTTT. Translated, it gives CASSQAGGGSTDTQYF.

The chain combines TRBV27 with TRBJ2-3; D perhaps matches TRBD2 (6 bases). Per germline, CDR1 MNHEY and CDR2 SMNVEV (reference sequence). V was pared by 2 bases and J by 1 base, with 13 bases between. There are 16 residues in the CDR3. The CDR3 DNA reads as TGTGCCAGCAGTTTAGCCTCCCGCGGGGGCACAGATACGCAGTATTTT. Encoded protein: CASSLASRGGTDTQYF.